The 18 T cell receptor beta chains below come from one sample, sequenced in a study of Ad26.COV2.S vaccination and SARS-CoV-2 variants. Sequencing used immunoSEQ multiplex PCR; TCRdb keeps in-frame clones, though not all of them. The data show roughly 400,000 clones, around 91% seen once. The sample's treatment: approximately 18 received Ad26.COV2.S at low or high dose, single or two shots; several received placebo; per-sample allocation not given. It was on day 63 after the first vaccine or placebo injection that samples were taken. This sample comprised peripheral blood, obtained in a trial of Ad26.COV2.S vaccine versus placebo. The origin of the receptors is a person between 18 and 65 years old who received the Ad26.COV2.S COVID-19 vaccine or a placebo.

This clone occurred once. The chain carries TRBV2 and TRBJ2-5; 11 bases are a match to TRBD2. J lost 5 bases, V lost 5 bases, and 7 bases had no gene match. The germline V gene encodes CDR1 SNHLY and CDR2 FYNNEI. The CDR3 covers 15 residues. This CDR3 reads CASSLVAGGGETQYF. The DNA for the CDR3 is TGTGCCAGCAGTTTGGTAGCGGGAGGGGGGGAGACCCAGTACTTC.

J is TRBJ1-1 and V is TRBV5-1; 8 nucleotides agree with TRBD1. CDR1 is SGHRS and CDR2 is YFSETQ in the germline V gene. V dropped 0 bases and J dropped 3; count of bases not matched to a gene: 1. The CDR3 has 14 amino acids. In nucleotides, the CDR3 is TGCGCCAGCAGCTTGGAACAGGGGGACACTGAAGCTTTCTTT. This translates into CASSLEQGDTEAFF.

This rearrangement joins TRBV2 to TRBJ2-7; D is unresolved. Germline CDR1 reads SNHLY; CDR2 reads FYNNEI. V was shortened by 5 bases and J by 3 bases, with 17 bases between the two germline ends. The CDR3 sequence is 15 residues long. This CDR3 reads CASSSAVTVNYEQYF. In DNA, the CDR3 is TGTGCCAGCAGTTCAGCTGTAACCGTAAACTACGAGCAGTACTTC.

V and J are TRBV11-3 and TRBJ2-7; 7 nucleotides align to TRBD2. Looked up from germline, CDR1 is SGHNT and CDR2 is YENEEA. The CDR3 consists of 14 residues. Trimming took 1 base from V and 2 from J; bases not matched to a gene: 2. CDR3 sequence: CASSLGGTTYEQYF. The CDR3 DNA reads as TGTGCCAGCAGCTTAGGCGGGACTACCTACGAGCAGTACTTC.

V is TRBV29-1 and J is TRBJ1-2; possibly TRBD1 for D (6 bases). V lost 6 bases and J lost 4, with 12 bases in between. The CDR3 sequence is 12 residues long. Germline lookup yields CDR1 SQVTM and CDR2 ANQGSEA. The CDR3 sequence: CSVWGGLYGYTF. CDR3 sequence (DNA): TGCAGCGTGTGGGGGGGGCTCTATGGCTACACCTTC.

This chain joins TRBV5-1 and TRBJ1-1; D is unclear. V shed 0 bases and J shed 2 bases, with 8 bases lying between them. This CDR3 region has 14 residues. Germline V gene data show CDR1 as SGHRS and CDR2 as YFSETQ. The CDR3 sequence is CASSLVPTNTEAFF. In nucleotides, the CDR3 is TGCGCCAGCAGCTTGGTTCCCACCAACACTGAAGCTTTCTTT.

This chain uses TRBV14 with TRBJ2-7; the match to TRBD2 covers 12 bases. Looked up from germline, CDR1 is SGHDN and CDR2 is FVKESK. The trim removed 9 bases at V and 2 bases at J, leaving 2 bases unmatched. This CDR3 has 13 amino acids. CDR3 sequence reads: CASRTSGTYEQYF. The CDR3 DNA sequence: TGTGCCAGTAGGACTAGCGGGACCTACGAGCAGTACTTC. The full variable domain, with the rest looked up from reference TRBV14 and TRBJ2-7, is EAGVTQFPSHSVIEKGQTVTLRCDPISGHDNLYWYRRVMGKEIKFLLHFVKESKQDESGMPNNRFLAERTGGTYSTLKVQPAELEDSGVYFCASRTSGTYEQYFGPGTRLTVT.

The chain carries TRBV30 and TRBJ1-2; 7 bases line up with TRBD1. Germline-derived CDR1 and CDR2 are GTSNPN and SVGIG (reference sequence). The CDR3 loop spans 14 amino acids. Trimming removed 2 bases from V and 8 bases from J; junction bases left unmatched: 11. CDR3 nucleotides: TGTGCCTGGAGTTATGACAGGGCGGTGCAAGGCTACACCTTC. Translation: CAWSYDRAVQGYTF.

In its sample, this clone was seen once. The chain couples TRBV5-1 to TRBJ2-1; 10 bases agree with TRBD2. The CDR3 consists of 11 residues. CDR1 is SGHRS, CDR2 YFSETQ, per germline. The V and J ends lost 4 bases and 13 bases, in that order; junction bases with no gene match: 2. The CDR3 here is CASSEREGQFF. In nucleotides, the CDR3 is TGCGCCAGCAGCGAGCGGGAGGGCCAGTTCTTC.

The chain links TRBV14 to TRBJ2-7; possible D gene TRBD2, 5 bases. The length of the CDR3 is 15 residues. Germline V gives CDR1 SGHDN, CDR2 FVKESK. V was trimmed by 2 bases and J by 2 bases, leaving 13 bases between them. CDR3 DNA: TGTGCCAGCAGCCAAACTGGCGGGCCCACCTACGAGCAGTACTTC. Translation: CASSQTGGPTYEQYF.

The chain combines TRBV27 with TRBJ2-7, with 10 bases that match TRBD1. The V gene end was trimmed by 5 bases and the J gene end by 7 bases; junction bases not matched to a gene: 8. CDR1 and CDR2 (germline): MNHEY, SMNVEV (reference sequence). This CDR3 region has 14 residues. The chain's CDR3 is CASSMGQGSGEQYF. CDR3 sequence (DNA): TGTGCCAGCAGTATGGGACAGGGGTCGGGGGAGCAGTACTTC.

CDR3 nucleotides: TGTGCCACACTTCAGGGGGATCAGCCCCAGCATTTT. Translation: CATLQGDQPQHF. The chain carries TRBV9 and TRBJ1-5; 7 nucleotides line up with TRBD1. V lost 9 bases and J lost 5; bases outside the gene matches: 5. The CDR3 is made up of 12 amino acids. Germline CDR1 SGDLS, CDR2 YYNGEE.

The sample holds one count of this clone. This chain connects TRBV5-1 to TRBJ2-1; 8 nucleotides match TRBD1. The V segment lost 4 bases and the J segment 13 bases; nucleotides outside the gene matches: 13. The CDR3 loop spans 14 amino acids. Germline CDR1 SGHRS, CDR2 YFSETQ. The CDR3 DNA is TGCGCCAGCAGCCCTGCAGGGGGCCCGGTGAGACAGTTCTTC. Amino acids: CASSPAGGPVRQFF.

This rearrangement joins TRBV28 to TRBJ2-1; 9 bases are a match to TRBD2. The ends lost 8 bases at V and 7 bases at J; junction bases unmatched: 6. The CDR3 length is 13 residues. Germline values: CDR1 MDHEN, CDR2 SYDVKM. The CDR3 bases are TGTGCCAGCGCGGGAGGGCCAAAAAATGAGCAGTTCTTC. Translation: CASAGGPKNEQFF.

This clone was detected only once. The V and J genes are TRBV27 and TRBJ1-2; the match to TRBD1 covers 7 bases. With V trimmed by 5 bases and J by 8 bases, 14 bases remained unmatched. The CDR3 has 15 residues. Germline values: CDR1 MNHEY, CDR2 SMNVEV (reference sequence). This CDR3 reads CASSGVGTVSGGYTF. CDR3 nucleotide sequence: TGTGCCAGCAGTGGGGTCGGGACAGTGTCAGGCGGCTACACCTTC.

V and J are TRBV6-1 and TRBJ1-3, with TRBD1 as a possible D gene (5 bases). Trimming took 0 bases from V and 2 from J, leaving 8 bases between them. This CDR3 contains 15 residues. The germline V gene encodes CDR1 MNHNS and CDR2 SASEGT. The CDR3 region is CASSEAARAGNTIYF. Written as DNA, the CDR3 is TGTGCCAGCAGTGAAGCGGCCAGGGCTGGAAACACCATATATTTT.

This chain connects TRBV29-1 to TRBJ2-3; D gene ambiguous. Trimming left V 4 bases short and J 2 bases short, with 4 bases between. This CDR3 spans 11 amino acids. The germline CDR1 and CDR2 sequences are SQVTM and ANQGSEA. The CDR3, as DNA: TGCAGCGTTGCTATCACAGATACGCAGTATTTT. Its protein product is CSVAITDTQYF.

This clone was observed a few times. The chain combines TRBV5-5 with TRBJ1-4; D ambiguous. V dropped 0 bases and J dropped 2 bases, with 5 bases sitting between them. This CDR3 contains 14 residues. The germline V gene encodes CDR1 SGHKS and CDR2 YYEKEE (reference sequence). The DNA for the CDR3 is TGTGCCAGCAGCTTGGGCTTGACTAATGAAAAACTGTTTTTT. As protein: CASSLGLTNEKLFF.